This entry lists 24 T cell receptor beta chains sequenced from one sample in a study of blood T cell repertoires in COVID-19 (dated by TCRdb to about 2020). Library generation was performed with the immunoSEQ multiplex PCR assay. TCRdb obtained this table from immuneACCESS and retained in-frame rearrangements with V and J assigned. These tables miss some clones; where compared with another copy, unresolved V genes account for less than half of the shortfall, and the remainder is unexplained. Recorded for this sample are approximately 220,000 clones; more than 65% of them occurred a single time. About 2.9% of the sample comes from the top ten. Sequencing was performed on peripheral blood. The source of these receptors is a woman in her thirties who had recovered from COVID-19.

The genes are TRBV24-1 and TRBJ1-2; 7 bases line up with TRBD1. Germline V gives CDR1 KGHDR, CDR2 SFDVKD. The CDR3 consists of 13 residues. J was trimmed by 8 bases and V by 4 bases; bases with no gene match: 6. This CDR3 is CATSDLDREGYTF. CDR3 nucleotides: TGTGCCACCAGTGACCTTGACAGGGAAGGCTACACCTTC.

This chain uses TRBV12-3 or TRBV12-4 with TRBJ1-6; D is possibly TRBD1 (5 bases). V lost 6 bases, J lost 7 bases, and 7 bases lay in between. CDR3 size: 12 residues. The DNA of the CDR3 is TGTGCCAGCAGGAACAGGAATTCACCCCTCCACTTT. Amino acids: CASRNRNSPLHF.

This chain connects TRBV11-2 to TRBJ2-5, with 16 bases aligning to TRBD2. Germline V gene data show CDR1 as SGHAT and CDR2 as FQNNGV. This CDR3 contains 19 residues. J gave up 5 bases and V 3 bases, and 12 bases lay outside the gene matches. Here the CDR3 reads CASSLHPGLAGGPRETQYF. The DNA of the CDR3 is TGTGCCAGCAGCTTGCACCCGGGACTAGCGGGAGGGCCTCGGGAGACCCAGTACTTC.

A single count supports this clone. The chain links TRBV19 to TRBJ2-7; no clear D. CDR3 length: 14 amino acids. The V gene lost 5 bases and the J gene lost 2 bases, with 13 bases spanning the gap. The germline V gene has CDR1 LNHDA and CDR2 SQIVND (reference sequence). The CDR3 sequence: CASSAPGPTYEQYF. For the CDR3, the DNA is TGTGCCAGTAGTGCGCCAGGTCCCACCTACGAGCAGTACTTC.

The CDR3 bases are TGTGCCACCAGCAGAGACAGGGGCTCTGGGGCCAACGTCCTGACTTTC. Translating it yields CATSRDRGSGANVLTF. The V call is TRBV15, the J call TRBJ2-6; a possible D gene is TRBD1 (6 bases). Trimming pared 0 bases from V and 0 bases from J, leaving 6 bases between. Germline values: CDR1 LNHNV, CDR2 YYDKDF (reference sequence). This CDR3 is built from 16 residues.

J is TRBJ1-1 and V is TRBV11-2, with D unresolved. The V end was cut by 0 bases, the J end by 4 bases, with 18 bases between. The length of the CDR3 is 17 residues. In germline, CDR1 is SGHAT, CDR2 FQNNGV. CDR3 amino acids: CASSLDRGLGVSTEAFF. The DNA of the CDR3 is TGTGCCAGCAGCTTAGATCGCGGGTTAGGTGTTAGCACTGAAGCTTTCTTT. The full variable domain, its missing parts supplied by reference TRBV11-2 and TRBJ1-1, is EAGVAQSPRYKIIEKRQSVAFWCNPISGHATLYWYQQILGQGPKLLIQFQNNGVVDDSQLPKDRFSAERLKGVDSTLKIQPAKLEDSAVYLCASSLDRGLGVSTEAFFGQGTRLTVV.

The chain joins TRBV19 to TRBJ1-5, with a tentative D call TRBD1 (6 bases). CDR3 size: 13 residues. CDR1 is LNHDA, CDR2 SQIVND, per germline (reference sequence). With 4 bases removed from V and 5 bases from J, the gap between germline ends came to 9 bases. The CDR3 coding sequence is TGTGCCAGTAGTAAAGGGGGAGATCAGCCCCAGCATTTT. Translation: CASSKGGDQPQHF.

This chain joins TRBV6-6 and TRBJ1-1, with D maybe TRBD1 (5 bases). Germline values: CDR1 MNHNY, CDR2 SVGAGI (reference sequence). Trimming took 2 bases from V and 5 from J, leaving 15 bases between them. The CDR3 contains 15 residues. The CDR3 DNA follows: TGTGCCAGCAGTTACGGACGGGGGAAGGGTACTGAAGCTTTCTTT. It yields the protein CASSYGRGKGTEAFF.

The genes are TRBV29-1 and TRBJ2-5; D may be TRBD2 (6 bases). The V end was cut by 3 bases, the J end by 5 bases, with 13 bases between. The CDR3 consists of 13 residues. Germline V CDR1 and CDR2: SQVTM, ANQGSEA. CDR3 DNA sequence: TGCAGCGTTGAGCTCGGGAGTGGGGAGACCCAGTACTTC. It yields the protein CSVELGSGETQYF.

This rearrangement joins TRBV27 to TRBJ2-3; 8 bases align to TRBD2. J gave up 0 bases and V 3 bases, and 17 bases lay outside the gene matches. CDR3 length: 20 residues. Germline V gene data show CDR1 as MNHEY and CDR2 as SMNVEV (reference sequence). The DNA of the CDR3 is TGTGCCAGCAGTTTCCATCGGGCTAGCGGGCCGCATTCTAGCACAGATACGCAGTATTTT. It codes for CASSFHRASGPHSSTDTQYF.

The CDR3, as DNA: TGTGCCAGCAGCTTCCCTAGGAGGAGCGGGAAATACACCGGGGAGCTGTTTTTT. Protein: CASSFPRRSGKYTGELFF. This chain uses TRBV7-6 with TRBJ2-2; 7 bases map to TRBD2. V lost 3 bases to trimming and J lost 3 bases; unmatched junction nucleotides: 13. The CDR3 is made up of 18 amino acids. Germline V lookup: CDR1 SGHVS, CDR2 FNYEAQ.

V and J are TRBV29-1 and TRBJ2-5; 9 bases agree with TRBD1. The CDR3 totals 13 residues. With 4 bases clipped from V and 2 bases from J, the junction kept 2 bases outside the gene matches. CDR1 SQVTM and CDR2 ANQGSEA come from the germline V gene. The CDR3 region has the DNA TGCAGCGTTGCAGGGACAGGGCAAGAGACCCAGTACTTC. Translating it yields CSVAGTGQETQYF.

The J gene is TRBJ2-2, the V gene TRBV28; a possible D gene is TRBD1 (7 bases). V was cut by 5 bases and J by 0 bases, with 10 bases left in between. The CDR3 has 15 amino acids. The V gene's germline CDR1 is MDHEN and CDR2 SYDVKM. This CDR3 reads CASSPRGANTGELFF. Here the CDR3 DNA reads TGTGCCAGCAGTCCCAGGGGGGCGAACACCGGGGAGCTGTTTTTT.

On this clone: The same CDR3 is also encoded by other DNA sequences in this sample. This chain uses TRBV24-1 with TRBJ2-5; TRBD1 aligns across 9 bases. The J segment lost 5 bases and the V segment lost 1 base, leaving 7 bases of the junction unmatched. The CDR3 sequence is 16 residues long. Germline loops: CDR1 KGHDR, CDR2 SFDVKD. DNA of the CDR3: TGTGCCACCAGTGATTTAGGGGACAGGGCCGGGGAGACCCAGTACTTC. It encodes CATSDLGDRAGETQYF.

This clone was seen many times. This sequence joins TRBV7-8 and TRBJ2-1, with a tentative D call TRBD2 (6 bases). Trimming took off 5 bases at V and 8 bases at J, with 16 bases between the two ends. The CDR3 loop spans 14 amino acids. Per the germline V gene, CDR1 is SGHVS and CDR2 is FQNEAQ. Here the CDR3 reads CASSPPGLQDEQFF. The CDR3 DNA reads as TGTGCCAGCAGCCCCCCCGGACTACAGGATGAGCAGTTCTTC.

In DNA form, the CDR3 reads TGTGCCAGCAGCTCGACCCGCACGACTAGCACAGATACGCAGTATTTT. Protein: CASSSTRTTSTDTQYF. The V call is TRBV13, the J call TRBJ2-3; D unclear. CDR1 and CDR2 (germline): PRHDT, FYEKMQ (reference sequence). Trimming took 4 bases from V and 0 from J, leaving 14 bases between them. This CDR3 has 16 amino acids.

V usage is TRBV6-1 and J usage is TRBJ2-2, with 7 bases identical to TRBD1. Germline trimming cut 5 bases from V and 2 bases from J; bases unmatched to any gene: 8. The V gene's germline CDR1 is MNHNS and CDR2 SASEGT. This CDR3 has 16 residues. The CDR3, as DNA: TGTGCCAGCAGTAAAGGGACAGACAGTAACACCGGGGAGCTGTTTTTT. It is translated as CASSKGTDSNTGELFF.

CDR3 region: CASSGPSGNTIYF. As DNA, the CDR3 is TGTGCCAGCAGCGGGCCGTCCGGAAACACCATATATTTT. The V and J genes are TRBV11-2 and TRBJ1-3; the D is unclear. The germline gives CDR1 SGHAT, CDR2 FQNNGV. The CDR3 contains 13 residues. Trimming pared 5 bases from V and 4 bases from J, leaving 9 bases between.

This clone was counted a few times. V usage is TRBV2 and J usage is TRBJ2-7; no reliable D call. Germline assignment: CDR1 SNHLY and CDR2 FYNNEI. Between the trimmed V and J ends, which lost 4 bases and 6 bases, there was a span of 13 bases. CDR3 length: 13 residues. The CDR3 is CASSGPDGGEQYF. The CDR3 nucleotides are TGTGCCAGCAGTGGACCCGACGGCGGCGAGCAGTACTTC.

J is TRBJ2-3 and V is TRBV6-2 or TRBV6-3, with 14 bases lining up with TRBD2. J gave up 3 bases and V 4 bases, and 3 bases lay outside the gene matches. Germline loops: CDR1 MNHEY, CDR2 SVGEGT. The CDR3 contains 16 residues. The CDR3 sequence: CASSSGTSGRTDTQYF. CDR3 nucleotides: TGTGCCAGCAGTTCCGGGACTAGCGGGAGAACAGATACGCAGTATTTT.

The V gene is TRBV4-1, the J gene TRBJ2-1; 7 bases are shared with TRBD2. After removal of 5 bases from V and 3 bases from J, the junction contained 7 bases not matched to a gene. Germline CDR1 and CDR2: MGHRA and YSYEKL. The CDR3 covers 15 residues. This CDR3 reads CASSWTSSDYNEQFF. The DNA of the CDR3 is TGCGCCAGCAGCTGGACTAGTTCGGACTACAATGAGCAGTTCTTC.

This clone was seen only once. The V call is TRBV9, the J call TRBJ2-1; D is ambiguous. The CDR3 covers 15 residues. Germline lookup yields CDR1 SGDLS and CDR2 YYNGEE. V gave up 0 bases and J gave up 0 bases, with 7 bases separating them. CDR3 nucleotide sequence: TGTGCCAGCAGCGTAGACGTGAGCTCCTACAATGAGCAGTTCTTC. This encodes CASSVDVSSYNEQFF.

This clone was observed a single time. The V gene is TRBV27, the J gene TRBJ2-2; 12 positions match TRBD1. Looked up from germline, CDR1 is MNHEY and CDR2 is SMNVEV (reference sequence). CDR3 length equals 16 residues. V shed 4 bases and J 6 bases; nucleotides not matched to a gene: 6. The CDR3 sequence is CASSYTGTGGPGELFF. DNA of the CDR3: TGTGCCAGCAGTTATACCGGGACAGGGGGCCCCGGGGAGCTGTTTTTT.

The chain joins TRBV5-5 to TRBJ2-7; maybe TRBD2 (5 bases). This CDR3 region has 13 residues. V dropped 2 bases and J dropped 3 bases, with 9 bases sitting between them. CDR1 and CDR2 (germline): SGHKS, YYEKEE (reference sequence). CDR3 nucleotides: TGTGCCAGCAGCTTTCGGGGTATCTACGAGCAGTACTTC. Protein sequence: CASSFRGIYEQYF.